This section outlines one T cell receptor beta chain sequence together with its context. The sample is drawn from a study of T-cell memory formation after mild COVID-19. MiXCR was run by TCRdb on the 5' RACE reads, yielding one entry per CDR3 protein. The table has some 150,000 distinct CDR3 sequences, 19% seen once. Source material: PBMCs or a T cell subset sorted from them (not recorded which). This receptor was taken from an adult woman who had mild COVID-19 (a few samples of this study predate the infection). Cell type and time point are not known.

CDR3 sequence (DNA): TGCGCCAGCAGCCGGGGGACTAGCGAAAACATTCAGTACTTC. Its translation is CASSRGTSENIQYF. This sequence joins TRBV5-1 and TRBJ2-4; 10 positions agree with TRBD2. Trimming cost V 4 bases and J 5 bases; bases outside gene matches: 3. Germline V gives CDR1 SGHRS, CDR2 YFSETQ. The CDR3 runs to 14 residues.